This T cell receptor beta chain comes out of a study of regulatory T cells in long-lasting Graves disease. As for the study in general: Antithyroid drugs had been taken by newly diagnosed Graves' patients for under 3 months.

The time point was: newly diagnosed GD, antithyroid drugs for less than 3 months. After RNA was extracted from PBMCs, the TCR library was made from it. EDTA tubes held Nine milliliters of peripheral blood from each patient. As concerns this clonotype: A read error is possible here, since a much larger clone lies one base away.

Germline V CDR1 and CDR2: MDHEN, SYDVKM. V was clipped by 6 bases and J by 5 bases, with 5 bases between them. The CDR3 is 11 amino acids. CDR3-region Arm-PCR and iRepertoire HTBI primers produced the TCR beta libraries. TCRdb passed the multiplex PCR reads through MiXCR, listing each CDR3 protein once. The sample gives approximately 460,000 distinct CDR3 sequences, roughly 17% of which show up once; about 10% is in the top ten. The sample also formed part of further work on T cells in Graves' hyperthyroidism and ophthalmopathy.

The specimen was peripheral blood mononuclear cells (PBMCs), collected at new diagnosis, from a patient treated with antithyroid drugs. This sequence originates from a woman under 40 with Graves disease. The chain links TRBV28 to TRBJ1-5; D is uncertain. The CDR3 spells CASSDDQPQHF. The CDR3, as DNA: TGTGCCAGCAGCGACGATCAGCCCCAGCATTTT.